This TCR beta chain came from a study of cytomegalovirus exposure and HLA in healthy donors. The PCR contained 60 Vbeta and 13 Jbeta primers. Sequencing used immunoSEQ multiplex PCR; TCRdb keeps in-frame clones, though not all of them. The sample records around 300,000 clones, roughly 81% being singletons. The CDR3 is 12 residues long. V lost 7 bases, J lost 1 base, and 9 bases lay in between. Germline V gives CDR1 SQVTM, CDR2 ANQGSEA. The chain recombines TRBV29-1 with TRBJ2-3; the D is unclear. The material sequenced was PBMCs. This TCR was recovered from a woman between 40 and 50 years old in good health and CMV-seropositive. CDR3 in DNA: TGCAGCGCCACGGTGGGCACAGATACGCAGTATTTT. Its protein is CSATVGTDTQYF.